This is a list of T cell receptor beta chains from one sample in a study of blood T cell repertoires in COVID-19. Using immunoSEQ multiplex PCR, the repertoire was profiled, and TCRdb retains in-frame clones only, with some absent. The sample lists more than 400,000 clones, about 90% seen once, with about 0.6% in the top ten. Sequenced sample: PBMCs or T cells enriched from blood (not recorded which). All receptors derive from a man aged 18 to 30 who had recovered from COVID-19. CDR3s include the opening cysteine and the closing phenylalanine or tryptophan. Each record gives: J gene, D gene, V gene, clone size, CDR3 DNA, CDR3 protein. D genes are given only for firm matches. Size is omitted from some rows. Given values are once, few, many or a class for expanded clones.

TRBJ1-6,TRBD1,TRBV10-3,-,TGTGCCATCACGGGACAGAAAAATTCACCCCTCCACTTT,CAITGQKNSPLHF
TRBJ2-3,TRBD2,TRBV7-2,-,TGTGCCAGCAGCCGGACTAGCGGGAGAGATACGCAGTATTTT,CASSRTSGRDTQYF
TRBJ2-1,-,TRBV5-4,-,TGTGCCAGCAGCTTCGCAGTATCCTACAATGAGCAGTTCTTC,CASSFAVSYNEQFF
TRBJ2-1,-,TRBV7-8,-,TGTGCCAGCAGCTTCACCGGGACTCTCTCCTACAATGAGCAGTTCTTC,CASSFTGTLSYNEQFF
TRBJ1-3,TRBD1,TRBV18,-,TGTGCCAGCTCCACAGGGGAGTGGAGCGGAAACACCATATATTTT,CASSTGEWSGNTIYF
TRBJ1-2,TRBD1,TRBV9,-,TGTGCCAGCAGCCCCCGGACAGGGCGCGTCTACACCTTC,CASSPRTGRVYTF
TRBJ2-5,-,TRBV6-5,-,TGTGCCAGCAGTTACTCACGCACAGGGTTCCGTCAGACCCAGTACTTC,CASSYSRTGFRQTQYF
TRBJ1-1,TRBD1,TRBV20-1,-,TGCAGTGCGCAGGGGGACACTGAAGCTTTCTTT,CSAQGDTEAFF
TRBJ1-4,-,TRBV13,-,TGTGCCAGCAGTTTCCGAAGGAGCGATGAAAAACTGTTTTTT,CASSFRRSDEKLFF
TRBJ1-6,-,TRBV7-8,-,TGTGCCAGCAGCCCCACTTATTCACCCCTCCACTTT,CASSPTYSPLHF
TRBJ1-4,TRBD1,TRBV12-5,-,TGTGCTAGTGGTTGGATGTACGGGACAGTAGTCCCAACTAATGAAAAACTGTTTTTT,CASGWMYGTVVPTNEKLFF
TRBJ1-1,TRBD1,TRBV5-6,-,TGTGCCAGCAGCAAACTAGACAGGGCGAACACTGAAGCTTTCTTT,CASSKLDRANTEAFF
TRBJ2-1,TRBD2,TRBV9,-,TGTGCCAGCAGCGTAGACGCTAGCGGGCTCAATGAGCAGTTCTTC,CASSVDASGLNEQFF
TRBJ1-1,-,TRBV6-8,-,TGTGCCAGCAGTTACTGGACCTCTCCGGGACACCCCCCCCGGGCCACTGAAGCTTTCTTT,CASSYWTSPGHPPRATEAFF
TRBJ1-1,-,TRBV9,-,TGTGCCAGCAGCCCTGAGGCGGGGGGCACTGAAGCTTTCTTT,CASSPEAGGTEAFF
TRBJ2-5,TRBD2,TRBV9,-,TGTGCCAGCAGCGCAAGCGGACTAGCGGGTTCTGAGACCCAGTACTTC,CASSASGLAGSETQYF
TRBJ1-1,-,TRBV11-3,-,TGTGCCAGCAGCACCGGACAGATGAACACTGAAGCTTTCTTT,CASSTGQMNTEAFF
TRBJ1-2,-,TRBV5-4,-,TGTGCCAGCAGCTACCTAGCGGCGGGGCCCCAGACGGGCTACACCTTC,CASSYLAAGPQTGYTF
TRBJ1-1,TRBD1,TRBV6-6,-,TGTGCCAGCACCGAAACAGGGGGCGCGAAACAAGCTTTCTTT,CASTETGGAKQAFF
TRBJ1-5,TRBD1,TRBV2,-,TGTGCCAGCAGTGAAGGGGTGAGGGGGCTCCCTCGGCCCCAGCATTTT,CASSEGVRGLPRPQHF
TRBJ1-4,TRBD1,TRBV11-2,-,TGTGCCAGCAGCTTAGACGGGACAGGGAGTGAAAAACTGTTTTTT,CASSLDGTGSEKLFF
TRBJ1-6,-,TRBV5-5,-,TGTGCCAGCAGCTTGGAGATAGGGGCCAATTCACCCCTCCACTTT,CASSLEIGANSPLHF
TRBJ1-6,-,TRBV3-1/TRBV3-2,-,TGTGCCAGCAGCCAACATCCAGGGGTAAAATCACCCCTCCACTTT,CASSQHPGVKSPLHF
TRBJ2-3,-,TRBV19,once,TGTGCCAGTAGTGAGACTAGTTTAGGTACGCAGTATTTT,CASSETSLGTQYF
TRBJ2-1,TRBD2,TRBV19,-,TGTGCCAGTAGTTCCCGGACTAGCGGGGACTTCAATGAGCAGTTCTTC,CASSSRTSGDFNEQFF
TRBJ2-7,-,TRBV5-1,-,TGCGCCAGCAGCTCCCAGACAGGAGGGGGCGGCGAGCAGTACTTC,CASSSQTGGGGEQYF
TRBJ1-1,-,TRBV5-4,once,TGTGCCAGCAGCTTTTGGCCATCCGAGGCTGAAGCTTTCTTT,CASSFWPSEAEAFF
TRBJ1-4,-,TRBV3-1/TRBV3-2,-,TGTGCCAGCAGCCAATCGTCCCTTGCTAATGAAAAACTGTTTTTT,CASSQSSLANEKLFF
TRBJ1-2,TRBD1,TRBV7-3,-,TGTGCCAGCAGCCCGGGACAGGGGGATTATGGCTACACCTTC,CASSPGQGDYGYTF
TRBJ2-5,-,TRBV5-1,-,TGCGCCAGCAGCTTGGTGGCCGGGGGACTCCAAGAGACCCAGTACTTC,CASSLVAGGLQETQYF
TRBJ1-5,TRBD1,TRBV7-8,-,TGTGCCAGCAGCTTAGGGAACAGGGGAAGCAATCAGCCCCAGCATTTT,CASSLGNRGSNQPQHF
TRBJ1-5,TRBD1,TRBV5-8,-,TGTGCCAGCAGCGTGACCGGGACAGGTGTCCATTTT,CASSVTGTGVHF
TRBJ2-5,-,TRBV5-1,-,TGCGCCAGCAACCGCGGCGGAGAGACCCAGTACTTC,CASNRGGETQYF
TRBJ2-2,-,TRBV5-4,-,TGTGCCAGCAGCTTGGCCCCAGGGAACACCGGGGAGCTGTTTTTT,CASSLAPGNTGELFF
TRBJ1-1,TRBD1,TRBV29-1,-,TGCAGCGTTGAAGATCCTCATTACAGGGGCGAGGCTGAAGCTTTCTTT,CSVEDPHYRGEAEAFF
TRBJ1-3,TRBD1,TRBV5-1,-,TGCGCCAGCAGCTCTTGGACAGGAGAAAACACCATATATTTT,CASSSWTGENTIYF
TRBJ2-7,-,TRBV7-9,few,TGTGCCAGCAGCTTAGGGAGGGATGGCGAGCAGTACTTC,CASSLGRDGEQYF
TRBJ1-5,TRBD1,TRBV30,-,TGTGCCGCCGGGGGACAGAATAATCAGCCCCAGCATTTT,CAAGGQNNQPQHF
TRBJ2-1,TRBD1,TRBV28,-,TGTGCCAGCAGTTTAGACAGGGGGCGTAAGTTCTTC,CASSLDRGRKFF
TRBJ1-1,-,TRBV29-1,-,TGCAGCGCCCCACAGGGTCTCGGAACTGAAGCTTTCTTT,CSAPQGLGTEAFF
TRBJ2-7,TRBD1,TRBV7-9,-,TGTGCCAGCAGCTTAGCCGGGACAGGGAGCTACGAGCAGTACTTC,CASSLAGTGSYEQYF
TRBJ2-1,TRBD1,TRBV30,once,TGTGCCTGGGACAGGGGGGGGTACAATGAGCAGTTCTTC,CAWDRGGYNEQFF
TRBJ2-7,TRBD1,TRBV9,-,TGTGCCAGCAGCCGGGACAGGCTAACCTACGAGCAGTACTTC,CASSRDRLTYEQYF
TRBJ2-1,TRBD2,TRBV7-9,-,TGTGCCAGCAGCCCACTCGGGGGGACCCTCAATGAGCAGTTCTTC,CASSPLGGTLNEQFF
TRBJ2-1,TRBD2,TRBV5-4,once,TGTGCCAGCAGCTTGGCTAGCGGGGAAACTGAGCAGTTCTTC,CASSLASGETEQFF
TRBJ2-2,-,TRBV5-1,-,TGCGCCAGCGGATTGGGTGTCGGAGGCACCGGGGAGCTGTTTTTT,CASGLGVGGTGELFF
TRBJ2-7,TRBD2,TRBV7-2,-,TGTGCCAGCAGCGAACTAGCGGAGTCCTACGAGCAGTACTTC,CASSELAESYEQYF
TRBJ2-7,TRBD1,TRBV6-5,-,TGTGCCAGCAGTTGGACAGGGACATCTATAACCTACGAGCAGTACTTC,CASSWTGTSITYEQYF
TRBJ1-4,-,TRBV6-5,-,TGTGCCAGCAGTTACGCAGGGGCAACTAATGAAAAACTGTTTTTT,CASSYAGATNEKLFF
TRBJ1-6,TRBD1,TRBV5-6,-,TGTGCCAGCAGCTTGGGAGGAGGGGGCGTAAATTCACCCCTCCACTTT,CASSLGGGGVNSPLHF
TRBJ2-5,-,TRBV2,-,TGTGCCAGCAGTGATGGGGGAGGCAGTTGGGAGACCCAGTACTTC,CASSDGGGSWETQYF
TRBJ1-5,TRBD1,TRBV6-5,-,TGTGCCAGCGGGCAGGGGGCAAGCAATCAGCCCCAGCATTTT,CASGQGASNQPQHF
TRBJ2-2,TRBD2,TRBV9,-,TGTGCCAGCAGCGTAGCTCCGGGAGGTACCACCGGGGAGCTGTTTTTT,CASSVAPGGTTGELFF